These T cell receptor beta chains were read from a single sample in a study of metastatic and nonmetastatic thyroid tumors. TCRdb re-called the PCR reads with MiXCR. The data show about 92,000 clones, with 15% seen just once and about 3.6% held by the top ten. The sequenced sample consisted of blood. These receptor sequences come from a female donor with papillary thyroid cancer or a benign thyroid nodule (not recorded which). Some clones in this sample may be carry-over from other donors' samples. CDR3s include the opening cysteine and the closing phenylalanine or tryptophan. A D gene is named only where the DNA matches it firmly. Rows give clone size only sometimes, using once, few, many, or a class for an expanded clone.

V gene,clone size,J gene,D gene,CDR3 protein,CDR3 DNA
TRBV11-3,many,TRBJ2-1,TRBD2,CASSNRGAYNEQFF,TGTGCCAGCAGCAATCGGGGGGCCTACAATGAGCAGTTCTTC
TRBV4-1,many,TRBJ1-1,TRBD1,CASSQAPRTGRMNTEAFF,TGCGCCAGCAGCCAAGCCCCCCGGACAGGCCGCATGAACACTGAAGCTTTCTTT
TRBV6-5,many,TRBJ2-1,NA,CASSPKPTGPNSYNEQFF,TGTGCCAGCAGCCCTAAACCAACAGGGCCCAACTCCTACAATGAGCAGTTCTTC
TRBV7-9,NA,TRBJ1-5,NA,CASRDDWGVPHHF,TGTGCCAGCAGAGACGACTGGGGTGTGCCCCATCATTTT
TRBV10-3,many,TRBJ2-3,NA,CAISEWAVDGDTQYF,TGTGCCATCAGTGAGTGGGCAGTCGATGGCGATACGCAGTATTTT
TRBV29-1,many,TRBJ2-5,NA,CSVPGIGETQYF,TGCAGCGTTCCAGGTATAGGAGAGACCCAGTACTTC
TRBV28,many,TRBJ2-3,TRBD2,CASREKRRGVTDTQYF,TGTGCCAGCAGGGAGAAGCGGCGGGGGGTCACAGATACGCAGTATTTT
TRBV19,many,TRBJ2-7,TRBD1,CASSIVLGQGSLEQYF,TGTGCCAGTAGTATAGTCCTGGGACAGGGTTCTCTCGAGCAGTACTTC
TRBV7-3,NA,TRBJ2-1,NA,CASILLPVQYNEQFF,TGTGCCAGCATCCTACTCCCGGTACAGTACAATGAGCAGTTCTTC
TRBV19,many,TRBJ2-7,TRBD1,CASRSGTDYEQYF,TGTGCCAGTAGATCCGGGACAGATTACGAGCAGTACTTC
TRBV5-1,many,TRBJ2-7,TRBD2,CASSLVSSGFSYEQYF,TGCGCCAGCAGCTTGGTTTCTAGCGGGTTCTCCTACGAGCAGTACTTC
TRBV19,NA,TRBJ2-3,TRBD1,CASSSQDRGRRDTQYF,TGTGCCAGTAGTTCGCAAGACAGGGGGCGTAGAGATACGCAGTATTTT
TRBV28,NA,TRBJ1-2,NA,CASSSTSYGYTF,TGTGCCAGCAGTAGTACATCCTATGGCTACACCTTC
TRBV2,many,TRBJ2-5,NA,CASSELVGSSWETQYF,TGTGCCAGCAGTGAGTTAGTGGGGTCTAGCTGGGAGACCCAGTACTTC
TRBV20-1,many,TRBJ2-5,TRBD2,CSARPRDYRETQYF,TGCAGTGCTAGACCCCGGGACTATCGGGAGACCCAGTACTTC
TRBV5-4,many,TRBJ1-6,TRBD1,CASNPRRDSSYNSPLHF,TGTGCCAGCAACCCCCGGAGGGACAGCTCCTATAATTCACCCCTCCACTTT
TRBV30,NA,TRBJ2-6,TRBD2,CALKTRTGTSGTGANVLTF,TGTGCCCTCAAAACCCGGACAGGGACTAGCGGGACTGGGGCCAACGTCCTGACTTTC
TRBV10-2,many,TRBJ2-1,NA,CASRTGVYNEQFF,TGCGCCAGCAGGACCGGAGTGTACAATGAGCAGTTCTTC
TRBV7-2,once,TRBJ2-7,NA,CASSLGMDISYEQYF,TGTGCCAGCAGCTTAGGAATGGATATCTCCTACGAGCAGTACTTC
TRBV19,many,TRBJ2-7,TRBD1,CASSIGGQGSSYEQYF,TGTGCCAGTAGTATCGGGGGACAGGGGAGCTCCTACGAGCAGTACTTC
TRBV11-2,many,TRBJ2-3,NA,CASSLEVGAWTYTDTQYF,TGTGCCAGCAGCTTAGAGGTCGGGGCATGGACCTACACAGATACGCAGTATTTT
TRBV2,many,TRBJ2-7,NA,CASRQQGSSYEQYF,TGTGCCAGCAGACAGCAGGGGAGCTCCTACGAGCAGTACTTC
TRBV28,many,TRBJ1-2,TRBD1,CASSKQGSYTF,TGTGCCAGCAGCAAACAGGGGAGCTACACCTTC
TRBV6-5,few,TRBJ1-2,TRBD1,CASIYSGGGNTF,TGTGCCAGCATTTATTCAGGGGGTGGCAACACCTTC
TRBV20-1,many,TRBJ2-1,TRBD2,CSARPAGGPYNEQFF,TGCAGTGCCCGGCCCGCGGGGGGGCCATACAATGAGCAGTTCTTC
TRBV6-2/TRBV6-3,many,TRBJ1-2,TRBD1,CASSLSLQGAGYGYTF,TGTGCCAGCAGTTTATCACTACAGGGGGCTGGCTATGGCTACACCTTC
TRBV6-1,many,TRBJ2-2,NA,CASRSSAGNTGELFF,TGTGCCAGCAGGTCCTCGGCGGGAAACACCGGGGAGCTGTTTTTT
TRBV10-3,many,TRBJ2-7,TRBD1,CAISGDRGSISPYF,TGTGCCATCAGTGGGGACAGGGGGTCTATATCGCCGTACTTC
TRBV7-6,many,TRBJ2-5,NA,CASSLGPNQETQYF,TGTGCCAGCAGCTTAGGACCTAACCAAGAGACCCAGTACTTC
TRBV7-6,many,TRBJ2-1,TRBD1,CASSLGGQHNEQFF,TGTGCCAGCAGCTTAGGGGGACAGCACAATGAGCAGTTCTTC
TRBV6-5,few,TRBJ1-6,NA,CASSYSTAWQGKSPLHF,TGTGCCAGCAGTTACTCGACAGCCTGGCAGGGTAAATCACCCCTCCACTTT
TRBV6-1,NA,TRBJ2-7,TRBD2,CDSSIAGASYEQYF,TGTGACAGCAGTATAGCGGGGGCCTCTTACGAGCAGTACTTC
TRBV6-1,many,TRBJ1-2,NA,CASSEQVSANYGYTF,TGTGCCAGCAGTGAGCAAGTGTCAGCGAACTATGGCTACACCTTC
TRBV20-1,many,TRBJ1-1,TRBD1,CSASGVDRDTEAFF,TGCAGTGCTAGCGGAGTGGACAGGGACACTGAAGCTTTCTTT
TRBV28,many,TRBJ2-7,NA,CASSFGAEFSKEQYF,TGTGCCAGCAGTTTTGGGGCAGAGTTTAGTAAAGAGCAGTACTTC
TRBV18,many,TRBJ1-1,TRBD1,CASSLGQGVNTEAFF,TGTGCCAGCTCACTAGGACAGGGGGTAAACACTGAAGCTTTCTTT
TRBV2,few,TRBJ1-2,NA,CASSPPYMLGYTF,TGTGCCAGCAGCCCCCCGTACATGCTCGGCTACACCTTC
TRBV5-8,few,TRBJ1-5,NA,CASSFQVFNQPQHF,TGTGCCAGCAGCTTTCAGGTTTTCAATCAGCCCCAGCATTTT
TRBV20-1,many,TRBJ1-6,NA,CSAREARGSAYNSPLHF,TGCAGTGCTAGGGAAGCCCGGGGAAGCGCCTATAATTCACCCCTCCACTTT
TRBV30,NA,TRBJ2-7,NA,CAWTAGGYEQYF,TGTGCCTGGACGGCCGGAGGGTACGAGCAGTACTTC
TRBV12-3/TRBV12-4,many,TRBJ1-1,NA,CASSLRVRDTEAFF,TGTGCCAGCAGTTTGAGAGTCCGGGACACTGAAGCTTTCTTT
TRBV6-6,many,TRBJ2-7,TRBD1,CASSYRVTGNDEQYF,TGTGCCAGCAGTTATAGGGTGACAGGGAACGACGAGCAGTACTTC
TRBV5-1,many,TRBJ2-3,NA,CASSLVRGTDTQYF,TGCGCCAGCAGCTTGGTCAGGGGTACAGATACGCAGTATTTT
TRBV11-1,NA,TRBJ1-6,NA,CASSPDFGTVDSPLHF,TGTGCCAGCAGCCCAGATTTCGGTACAGTGGACTCACCCCTCCACTTT
TRBV28,many,TRBJ2-7,NA,CASRGVVGYEQYF,TGTGCCAGCAGGGGGGTGGTTGGGTACGAGCAGTACTTC
TRBV5-4,many,TRBJ2-7,NA,CASRAGVLDYEQYF,TGTGCCAGCAGGGCAGGGGTCCTCGACTACGAGCAGTACTTC
TRBV15,many,TRBJ1-1,NA,CATSQGPVTEAFF,TGTGCCACCAGCCAGGGGCCCGTCACTGAAGCTTTCTTT
TRBV6-1,many,TRBJ2-7,NA,CASTTRLEAGYEQYF,TGTGCCAGCACTACACGCTTGGAGGCCGGGTACGAGCAGTACTTC
TRBV9,many,TRBJ2-7,NA,CASSPPGASGEQYF,TGTGCCAGCAGTCCCCCGGGGGCCTCCGGCGAGCAGTACTTC
TRBV20-1,many,TRBJ2-7,TRBD2,CSARDPSGRTYEQYF,TGCAGTGCTAGAGATCCGAGCGGGAGAACCTACGAGCAGTACTTC
TRBV12-3/TRBV12-4,many,TRBJ2-5,NA,CASSGGETQYF,TGTGCCAGCAGTGGGGGAGAGACCCAGTACTTC
TRBV5-4,many,TRBJ1-2,NA,CASSLDTPEMGGHTYGYTF,TGTGCCAGCAGCTTGGACACCCCAGAGATGGGGGGGCATACCTATGGCTACACCTTC
TRBV9,many,TRBJ1-1,NA,CASSRQVGNTEAFF,TGTGCCAGCAGCCGACAGGTGGGCAACACTGAAGCTTTCTTT
TRBV2,many,TRBJ1-1,NA,CASSLSANTEAFF,TGTGCCAGCAGTTTATCAGCGAACACTGAAGCTTTCTTT
TRBV20-1,many,TRBJ1-1,NA,CSSHPAGGVGAFF,TGCAGTTCCCACCCGGCGGGGGGCGTTGGAGCTTTCTTT
TRBV28,many,TRBJ1-3,NA,CASSSGNTIYF,TGTGCCAGCAGTTCCGGAAACACCATATATTTT
TRBV27,many,TRBJ1-6,TRBD1,CASSSTGAENSPLHF,TGTGCCAGCAGCAGCACAGGGGCCGAAAATTCACCCCTCCACTTT